This T cell receptor (beta chain) emerged from a study of T-cell reconstitution after alpha-beta-depleted transplantation in children. The CDR3 is 15 amino acids. CDR1 SEHNR and CDR2 FQNEAQ come from the germline V gene (reference sequence). V gave up 4 bases and J gave up 3 bases; unmatched junction bases: 5. For TCRbeta, the library was prepared with unique molecular identifiers. Each CDR3 protein gets one entry after TCRdb re-called the PCR reads with MiXCR. The repertoire consists of under 50,000 distinct CDR3 sequences, with roughly 8.7% occurring once and the leading ten covering approximately 30%.

The source of this sequence is a male patient under 10 years old who had a stem cell transplant for chronic granulomatous disease, so the T cells may come from the graft donor. Material: PBMCs, mostly from graft donor cells, obtained 60 days after TCRalphabeta/CD19-depleted stem cell transplant. The chain joins TRBV7-9 to TRBJ2-7, with 11 bases that match TRBD2. The CDR3 sequence: CASSSSGTSGYEQYF. The CDR3 coding sequence is TGTGCCAGCAGCTCTAGTGGGACTAGCGGCTACGAGCAGTACTTC.